A single sample gave rise to the 29 T cell receptor beta chains below, sequenced in a study of shared clonotypes between healthy human individuals. Profiled with immunoSEQ multiplex PCR; TCRdb holds only in-frame clones, not every one. The sample lists roughly 2,000,000 clones; around 95% were seen once. Cells designated naive CD8 were CD45RO-negative and were positively selected for CCR7, with terminally differentiated effector memory CD45RA+ cells excluded. Sequencing was done on a sample of naive CD8+ T cells from PBMCs. These receptors originate from a man aged 18 to 29 in good health. Some clones in this sample may be carry-over from other donors' samples.

This CDR3 is CASSLGELTGTTYNEQFF. CDR3 DNA sequence: TGTGCCAGCAGCTTAGGAGAACTTACCGGGACGACCTACAATGAGCAGTTCTTC. The genes are TRBV7-9 and TRBJ2-1; D may be TRBD1 or TRBD2 (5 bases each). The CDR3 runs 18 residues. The germline V gene encodes CDR1 SEHNR and CDR2 FQNEAQ (reference sequence). The V gene lost 1 base and the J gene lost 2 bases, with 18 bases spanning the gap.

V is TRBV27 and J is TRBJ1-2; no clear D. Looked up from germline, CDR1 is MNHEY and CDR2 is SMNVEV (reference sequence). V gave up 3 bases and J gave up 7 bases, with 12 bases separating them. This CDR3 is 13 amino acids long. The CDR3 nucleotides read TGTGCCAGCAGTTTTATCGGGGTCGGTGGCTACACCTTC. This sequence encodes CASSFIGVGGYTF.

This chain connects TRBV6-5 to TRBJ1-1, with unresolved D. This CDR3 region has 14 residues. V lost 3 bases and J 2 bases, leaving 10 bases between the germline ends. The germline V gene encodes CDR1 MNHEY and CDR2 SVGAGI. This CDR3 is CASSYRRPNTEAFF. CDR3 bases: TGTGCCAGCAGTTATAGGAGACCTAACACTGAAGCTTTCTTT.

In regard to this clone: Other nucleotide sequences in the sample specify the same CDR3. This chain connects TRBV18 to TRBJ1-3; D is ambiguous. The ends were cut back, 6 bases at V and 7 bases at J, with 7 bases in the middle. From germline, CDR1 is KGHSH and CDR2 LQKENI. The CDR3 covers 11 residues. CDR3 DNA sequence: TGTGCCAGCTCCCCCGGGAACACCATATATTTT. Amino acid sequence: CASSPGNTIYF. The whole variable domain, filled in from reference TRBV18 and TRBJ1-3, reads NAGVMQNPRHLVRRRGQEARLRCSPMKGHSHVYWYRQLPEEGLKFMVYLQKENIIDESGMPKERFSAEFPKEGPSILRIQQVVRGDSAAYFCASSPGNTIYFGEGSWLTVV.

The rearrangement joins TRBV7-9 to TRBJ2-5; D is possibly TRBD1 (6 bases). The CDR3 contains 16 residues. Trimming stripped 2 bases from V and 1 base from J, with 14 bases between. Germline CDR1 SEHNR, CDR2 FQNEAQ (reference sequence). CDR3 coding DNA: TGTGCCAGCAGCTTACGGGACATCCGGCGCCAAGAGACCCAGTACTTC. Its protein product is CASSLRDIRRQETQYF.

This clone has just one count. The gene calls are TRBV15 and TRBJ2-5; 9 bases align to TRBD1. CDR3 length equals 15 residues. CDR1 is LNHNV, CDR2 YYDKDF, per germline (reference sequence). Losses at the gene ends were 2 bases for V and 6 bases for J; bases not matched to a gene: 7. CDR3 sequence (DNA): TGTGCCACCAGCAGACCAAGGACAGGGGCCCAGACCCAGTACTTC. As protein: CATSRPRTGAQTQYF.

The chain employs TRBV5-6 and TRBJ1-1; D gene ambiguous. V lost 3 bases and J lost 0, with 3 bases in between. Per the germline V gene, CDR1 is SGHDT and CDR2 is YYEEEE. The CDR3 consists of 12 residues. CDR3 protein: CASSYLNTEAFF. The CDR3 region has the DNA TGTGCCAGCAGCTACTTGAACACTGAAGCTTTCTTT. Full variable domain (outside the CDR3, taken from reference TRBV5-6 and TRBJ1-1): DAGVTQSPTHLIKTRGQQVTLRCSPKSGHDTVSWYQQALGQGPQFIFQYYEEEERQRGNFPDRFSGHQFPNYSSELNVNALLLGDSALYLCASSYLNTEAFFGQGTRLTVV.

This clone was counted a single time. The rearrangement links TRBV7-9 to TRBJ2-4; 8 bases fit TRBD1. CDR1 and CDR2 (germline): SEHNR, FQNEAQ (reference sequence). V trimming: 5 bases; J trimming: 3 bases; junction bases outside the gene matches: 6. This CDR3 comprises 15 residues. The CDR3 sequence is CASSSAQGGKNIQYF. The CDR3 DNA follows: TGTGCCAGCAGCAGTGCACAGGGGGGCAAAAACATTCAGTACTTC.

This chain connects TRBV7-9 to TRBJ2-1; 8 positions match TRBD2. Trimming cost V 4 bases and J 0 bases; bases outside gene matches: 14. Germline V gene data show CDR1 as SEHNR and CDR2 as FQNEAQ (reference sequence). The CDR3 is 19 amino acids. The CDR3 nucleotides are TGTGCCAGCAGCTCGCCCCCGGGACTAGTTACCTTCTCCTACAATGAGCAGTTCTTC. This gives the protein CASSSPPGLVTFSYNEQFF.

This rearrangement joins TRBV28 to TRBJ1-1, with D unresolved. Germline CDR1 is MDHEN and CDR2 is SYDVKM. CDR3 length equals 14 residues. Trimming took 3 bases from V and 6 from J, leaving 14 bases between them. The CDR3 is CASSFTTRGSEAFF. Written as DNA, the CDR3 is TGTGCCAGCAGTTTCACAACTCGAGGGTCTGAAGCTTTCTTT.

This clone was seen only once. This rearrangement joins TRBV14 to TRBJ2-5, with D perhaps given as TRBD1 or TRBD2 (6 bases each). Germline CDR1 and CDR2: SGHDN and FVKESK. The V end lost 3 bases, the J end lost 4 bases, and 12 bases lay between the germline ends. This CDR3 has 14 residues. The CDR3 region has the DNA TGTGCCAGCAGCCACGTCGGGGGCGGAGAGACCCAGTACTTC. Its protein product is CASSHVGGGETQYF.

This chain links TRBV27 with TRBJ2-1; 8 nucleotides align to TRBD1. V gave up 2 bases and J gave up 1 base; unmatched junction bases: 13. Germline CDR1 reads MNHEY; CDR2 reads SMNVEV (reference sequence). CDR3 length: 19 amino acids. In DNA, the CDR3 is TGTGCCAGCAGTTTAAAGCTCGGACAGGGAAGAGTATCCTACAATGAGCAGTTCTTC. It codes for CASSLKLGQGRVSYNEQFF.

This rearrangement joins TRBV29-1 to TRBJ1-3, with a weak D call TRBD1 (5 bases). There are 14 residues in the CDR3. From germline, CDR1 is SQVTM and CDR2 ANQGSEA. The germline V and J ends were trimmed by 5 bases and 1 base, with 12 bases remaining between them. The CDR3 region has the DNA TGCAGCGTTACAGGACTTTATTCTGGAAACACCATATATTTT. It yields the protein CSVTGLYSGNTIYF.

This chain connects TRBV7-9 to TRBJ2-3; tentatively, D is TRBD1 or TRBD2 (5 bases each). This CDR3 has 15 residues. Germline lookup yields CDR1 SEHNR and CDR2 FQNEAQ (reference sequence). The V end lost 5 bases, the J end lost 2 bases, and 14 bases lay between the germline ends. DNA of the CDR3: TGTGCCAGCAGCCTTCCGGGACCGTACACAGATACGCAGTATTTT. Translation gives CASSLPGPYTDTQYF.

The table lists this clone with a few counts. The chain joins TRBV7-9 to TRBJ1-4, with D uncertain. V was trimmed by 8 bases and J by 8 bases, leaving 21 bases between them. The CDR3 sequence is 15 residues long. Germline V gene lookup returns CDR1 SEHNR and CDR2 FQNEAQ (reference sequence). CDR3 sequence reads: CASGLRGQIGEKLFF. For the CDR3, the DNA is TGTGCCAGCGGCCTCCGTGGCCAGATTGGGGAAAAACTGTTTTTT.

V is TRBV11-2 and J is TRBJ2-1; 7 bases are shared with TRBD2. This CDR3 is 17 amino acids long. CDR1 is SGHAT, CDR2 FQNNGV, per germline. V lost 2 bases and J lost 5; bases outside the gene matches: 12. CDR3 sequence reads: CASSLSGSGLADNEQFF. The CDR3 DNA is TGTGCCAGCAGCTTATCGGGATCGGGGCTAGCGGACAATGAGCAGTTCTTC.

This clone showed up just a few times. The chain is built from TRBV28 and TRBJ1-4; possible D gene TRBD1, 6 bases. The CDR3 contains 14 residues. V was trimmed by 8 bases and J by 7 bases, leaving 17 bases between them. Germline values: CDR1 MDHEN, CDR2 SYDVKM. DNA of the CDR3: TGTGCCAGCGAAGAGGACAGCAGGGGTGAAAAACTGTTTTTT. Translating gives CASEEDSRGEKLFF. The full variable domain, completed using reference TRBV28 and TRBJ1-4, is DVKVTQSSRYLVKRTGEKVFLECVQDMDHENMFWYRQDPGLGLRLIYFSYDVKMKEKGDIPEGYSVSREKKERFSLILESASTNQTSMYLCASEEDSRGEKLFFGSGTQLSVL.

This chain connects TRBV7-9 to TRBJ1-1; 7 positions agree with TRBD1. This CDR3 is 15 amino acids long. Germline trimming cut 7 bases from V and 1 base from J; bases unmatched to any gene: 9. Germline V CDR1 and CDR2: SEHNR, FQNEAQ (reference sequence). The CDR3 spells CASTDSGQQNTEAFF. The CDR3 region has the DNA TGTGCCAGCACCGACTCGGGACAGCAGAACACTGAAGCTTTCTTT. Using reference TRBV7-9 and TRBJ1-1 for the parts outside the CDR3, the full variable domain is DTGVSQNPRHKITKRGQNVTFRCDPISEHNRLYWYRQTLGQGPEFLTYFQNEAQLEKSRLLSDRFSAERPKGSFSTLEIQRTEQGDSAMYLCASTDSGQQNTEAFFGQGTRLTVV.

The chain couples TRBV9 to TRBJ2-7, with TRBD2 matching over 8 bases. CDR1 and CDR2 from the germline V gene are SGDLS and YYNGEE. With V trimmed by 5 bases and J by 5 bases, 15 bases remained unmatched. The CDR3 is 16 amino acids. The CDR3 coding sequence is TGTGCCAGCAGTAGGACTAGCTTCTCTCTTCGGGACGAGCAGTACTTC. Amino acids: CASSRTSFSLRDEQYF.

The rearrangement links TRBV7-6 to TRBJ2-7; TRBD2 agrees at 7 bases. V trimming: 0 bases; J trimming: 6 bases; junction bases outside the gene matches: 5. The CDR3 spans 14 residues. The germline V gene encodes CDR1 SGHVS and CDR2 FNYEAQ. This chain's CDR3 is CASSLAGGPSEQYF. The DNA of the CDR3 is TGTGCCAGCAGCTTAGCGGGAGGGCCTAGCGAGCAGTACTTC.

This chain connects TRBV7-9 to TRBJ1-2; D not certain. The CDR3 runs 11 residues. With 4 bases removed from V and 8 bases from J, the gap between germline ends came to 8 bases. CDR1 is SEHNR, CDR2 FQNEAQ, per germline (reference sequence). The CDR3 DNA is TGTGCCAGCAGCTCCTCGGAGGGCTACACCTTC. Residues: CASSSSEGYTF.

This clone was counted a single time. The rearrangement links TRBV11-2 to TRBJ2-5; 12 bases are shared with TRBD2. Per germline, CDR1 SGHAT and CDR2 FQNNGV. The trim removed 6 bases at V and 4 bases at J, leaving 6 bases unmatched. The CDR3 sequence is 15 residues long. In DNA, the CDR3 is TGTGCCAGCAGACGACTAGCGGGAGTAGGAGAGACCCAGTACTTC. Its translation: CASRRLAGVGETQYF.

The chain carries TRBV5-4 and TRBJ2-7, with D uncertain. The CDR3 consists of 15 residues. The germline V and J ends were trimmed by 2 bases and 2 bases, with 14 bases remaining between them. CDR1 is SGHNT and CDR2 is YYREEE in the germline V gene (reference sequence). CDR3 in amino acids: CASSFGQAFPYEQYF. CDR3 sequence (DNA): TGTGCCAGCAGCTTCGGCCAGGCATTCCCCTACGAGCAGTACTTC.

The J gene is TRBJ1-1, the V gene TRBV4-1, with 7 bases that match TRBD1. Germline V gives CDR1 MGHRA, CDR2 YSYEKL. The CDR3 covers 15 residues. V was clipped by 4 bases and J by 1 base; unmatched bases: 6. The CDR3 protein is CASSPRQGGNTEAFF. DNA of the CDR3: TGCGCCAGCAGCCCTCGACAGGGTGGGAACACTGAAGCTTTCTTT.

This clone was observed a single time. The V and J genes are TRBV2 and TRBJ1-3; D is undetermined. Between the trimmed V and J ends, which lost 2 bases and 2 bases, there was a span of 13 bases. The CDR3 totals 16 residues. Germline CDR1 SNHLY, CDR2 FYNNEI. The CDR3 DNA is TGTGCCAGCAGTGAAACCCGGGGAAGAACTGGAAACACCATATATTTT. Residues: CASSETRGRTGNTIYF.

This clone was detected once. The chain is built from TRBV5-4 and TRBJ2-7; 9 bases map to TRBD1. This CDR3 contains 12 residues. The germline gives CDR1 SGHNT, CDR2 YYREEE (reference sequence). Unmatched junction bases numbered 2, after V lost 4 bases and J lost 6 bases. Here the CDR3 DNA reads TGTGCCAGCAGCCCGGGACAGGGCGAGCAGTACTTC. As protein: CASSPGQGEQYF.

J is TRBJ2-1 and V is TRBV28; D not certain. The CDR3 consists of 15 residues. Germline V CDR1 and CDR2: MDHEN, SYDVKM. V shed 3 bases and J shed 8 bases, with 17 bases lying between them. For the CDR3, the DNA is TGTGCCAGCAGTTTTGGGCCTTCAACTAACGATGAGCAGTTCTTC. It translates to CASSFGPSTNDEQFF.

The chain combines TRBV6-4 with TRBJ2-1, with 10 bases fitting TRBD2. Germline CDR1 is MRHNA and CDR2 is SNTAGT. J gave up 7 bases and V 5 bases, and 5 bases lay outside the gene matches. This CDR3 comprises 14 residues. As DNA, the CDR3 is TGTGCCAGCAGTCTAGCGGGAGAGAAAAATGAGCAGTTCTTC. Protein: CASSLAGEKNEQFF.

This clone was seen a few times. The chain carries TRBV10-1 and TRBJ1-5; the D gene is possibly TRBD1 (6 bases). Germline V gene sequence: CDR1 WNHNN, CDR2 SYGVQD (reference sequence). V shed 2 bases and J shed 4 bases, with 9 bases lying between them. The CDR3 sequence is 14 residues long. The CDR3 sequence: CASSELTGNQPQHF. The CDR3 DNA reads TGCGCCAGCAGTGAGCTTACAGGGAATCAGCCCCAGCATTTT.